The rows below give T cell receptor beta chains drawn from one sample of a study of blood T cell repertoires in COVID-19. Measured with immunoSEQ multiplex PCR; TCRdb has only the in-frame clones, and not every one. Found here are about 220,000 clones, roughly 80% of them singletons; the top ten hold just under 20%. Sequences were obtained from peripheral blood. The receptors derive from a man aged 25-40 years with active or convalescent COVID-19. CDR3s include the opening cysteine and the closing phenylalanine or tryptophan. The D gene is left open where the match is weak. Only part of the rows carry a size: once, few, many, or a class if the clone is expanded.

v_call: TRBV7-3
clone_size: -
d_call: -
j_call: TRBJ2-1
cdr3_aa: CASSPGQGEAEQFF
cdr3_nt: TGTGCCAGCAGCCCGGGGCAAGGGGAGGCTGAGCAGTTCTTC

v_call: TRBV15
clone_size: -
d_call: TRBD2
j_call: TRBJ2-3
cdr3_aa: CATSRDVLAEITDTQYF
cdr3_nt: TGTGCCACCAGCAGAGATGTACTAGCGGAGATCACAGATACGCAGTATTTT

v_call: TRBV5-1
clone_size: -
d_call: TRBD2
j_call: TRBJ2-1
cdr3_aa: CASELGWGGRNEQFF
cdr3_nt: TGCGCCTCCGAGCTTGGATGGGGGGGTCGCAATGAGCAGTTCTTC

v_call: TRBV7-8
clone_size: -
d_call: -
j_call: TRBJ1-6
cdr3_aa: CASSLNWSSYNSPLHF
cdr3_nt: TGTGCCAGCAGCTTAAATTGGAGCTCCTATAATTCACCCCTCCACTTT

v_call: TRBV28
clone_size: -
d_call: -
j_call: TRBJ2-7
cdr3_aa: CASGGVPGYEQYF
cdr3_nt: TGTGCCAGCGGGGGCGTGCCCGGCTACGAGCAGTACTTC

v_call: TRBV6-4
clone_size: -
d_call: TRBD2
j_call: TRBJ2-3
cdr3_aa: CASSDSGTSWYF
cdr3_nt: TGTGCCAGCAGTGACTCCGGGACTAGTTGGTATTTT

v_call: TRBV7-9
clone_size: -
d_call: -
j_call: TRBJ1-5
cdr3_aa: CASSLQFGSLEVQPQHF
cdr3_nt: TGTGCCAGCAGCTTGCAATTTGGCAGCCTCGAGGTGCAGCCCCAGCATTTT

v_call: TRBV6-2/TRBV6-3
clone_size: -
d_call: -
j_call: TRBJ1-1
cdr3_aa: CASSYGSANTEAFF
cdr3_nt: TGTGCCAGCAGTTATGGGAGTGCGAACACTGAAGCTTTCTTT

v_call: TRBV7-9
clone_size: once
d_call: -
j_call: TRBJ2-3
cdr3_aa: CASSYHSLAYSSTDTQYF
cdr3_nt: TGTGCCAGCAGCTACCACAGTCTCGCCTATTCTAGCACAGATACGCAGTATTTT

v_call: TRBV7-2
clone_size: -
d_call: -
j_call: TRBJ1-2
cdr3_aa: CASSPGGVPWGYTF
cdr3_nt: TGTGCCAGCAGCCCCGGCGGGGTGCCCTGGGGCTACACCTTC

v_call: TRBV4-2
clone_size: -
d_call: TRBD1
j_call: TRBJ2-5
cdr3_aa: CASSSWTGLGIQYF
cdr3_nt: TGTGCCAGCAGCTCTTGGACAGGGCTGGGCATCCAGTACTTC

v_call: TRBV6-5
clone_size: -
d_call: -
j_call: TRBJ1-1
cdr3_aa: CASKRRDNTEAFF
cdr3_nt: TGTGCCAGCAAACGGAGGGACAACACTGAAGCTTTCTTT

v_call: TRBV4-3
clone_size: -
d_call: TRBD2
j_call: TRBJ2-1
cdr3_aa: CASSQRERGNEQFF
cdr3_nt: TGCGCCAGCAGCCAGCGGGAGAGGGGCAATGAGCAGTTCTTC

v_call: TRBV2
clone_size: once
d_call: TRBD2
j_call: TRBJ2-7
cdr3_aa: CASRLAAYEQYF
cdr3_nt: TGTGCCAGCCGGCTAGCGGCCTACGAGCAGTACTTC

v_call: TRBV6-2/TRBV6-3
clone_size: -
d_call: -
j_call: TRBJ2-5
cdr3_aa: CASSYAGEKTQYF
cdr3_nt: TGTGCCAGCAGTTACGCCGGGGAAAAGACCCAGTACTTC

v_call: TRBV5-4
clone_size: -
d_call: TRBD2
j_call: TRBJ2-3
cdr3_aa: CASSLLGLAGGLLGADTQYF
cdr3_nt: TGTGCCAGCAGCTTGTTGGGACTAGCGGGGGGGCTCTTAGGCGCAGATACGCAGTATTTT

v_call: TRBV4-2
clone_size: -
d_call: TRBD2
j_call: TRBJ2-7
cdr3_aa: CASSRGLAGGRYEQYF
cdr3_nt: TGTGCCAGCAGCCGAGGACTAGCGGGAGGGCGATACGAGCAGTACTTC

v_call: TRBV7-2
clone_size: -
d_call: TRBD1
j_call: TRBJ1-5
cdr3_aa: CASSWTGVGQPQHF
cdr3_nt: TGTGCCAGCAGCTGGACAGGGGTTGGTCAGCCCCAGCATTTT

v_call: TRBV2
clone_size: -
d_call: -
j_call: TRBJ1-2
cdr3_aa: CASSDQGREADGYTF
cdr3_nt: TGTGCCAGCAGTGACCAGGGCAGGGAGGCCGATGGCTACACCTTC

v_call: TRBV11-2
clone_size: -
d_call: TRBD2
j_call: TRBJ2-7
cdr3_aa: CASSLVGGSYEQYF
cdr3_nt: TGTGCCAGCAGCTTAGTGGGGGGGTCCTACGAGCAGTACTTC

v_call: TRBV19
clone_size: -
d_call: TRBD2
j_call: TRBJ2-7
cdr3_aa: CASSSWSGREGSEQYF
cdr3_nt: TGTGCCAGTAGTTCTTGGAGCGGGAGGGAAGGAAGCGAGCAGTACTTC

v_call: TRBV7-2
clone_size: -
d_call: TRBD1
j_call: TRBJ1-5
cdr3_aa: CASSLGTGGNQPQHF
cdr3_nt: TGTGCCAGCAGCTTGGGGACAGGGGGCAATCAGCCCCAGCATTTT